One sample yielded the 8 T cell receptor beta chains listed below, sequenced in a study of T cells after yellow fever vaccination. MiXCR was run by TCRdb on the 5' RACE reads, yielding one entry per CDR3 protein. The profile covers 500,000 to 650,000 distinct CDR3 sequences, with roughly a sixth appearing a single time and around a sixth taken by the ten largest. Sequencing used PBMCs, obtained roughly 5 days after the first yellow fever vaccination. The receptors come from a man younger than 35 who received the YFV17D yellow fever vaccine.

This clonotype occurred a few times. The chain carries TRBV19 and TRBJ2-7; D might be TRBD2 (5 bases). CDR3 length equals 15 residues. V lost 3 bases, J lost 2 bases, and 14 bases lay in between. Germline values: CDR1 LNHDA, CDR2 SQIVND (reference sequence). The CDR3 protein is CASSIEAAVAYEQYF. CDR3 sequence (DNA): TGTGCCAGTAGTATTGAGGCAGCGGTGGCCTACGAGCAGTACTTC.

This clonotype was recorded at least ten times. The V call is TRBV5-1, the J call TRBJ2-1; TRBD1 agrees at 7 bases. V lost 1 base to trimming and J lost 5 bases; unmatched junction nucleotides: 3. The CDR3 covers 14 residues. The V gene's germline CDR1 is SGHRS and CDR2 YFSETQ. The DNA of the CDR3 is TGCGCCAGCAGCTTGTCCGGGACAGACAATGAGCAGTTCTTC. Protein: CASSLSGTDNEQFF.

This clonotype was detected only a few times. DNA for the CDR3: TGTGCCAGCAGTTTGGGGACGGTCGCCTATGGCTACACCTTC. This encodes CASSLGTVAYGYTF. The rearrangement uses TRBV12-3 or TRBV12-4 and TRBJ1-2, with D possibly matching TRBD1 (5 bases). CDR3 length: 14 residues. The germline V and J ends were trimmed by 3 bases and 4 bases, with 12 bases remaining between them.

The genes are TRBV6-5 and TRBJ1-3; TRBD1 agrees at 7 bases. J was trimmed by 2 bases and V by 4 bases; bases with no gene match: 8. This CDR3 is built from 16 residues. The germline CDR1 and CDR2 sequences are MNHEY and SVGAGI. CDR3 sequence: CASSWTGASPGNTIYF. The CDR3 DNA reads TGTGCCAGCAGTTGGACAGGAGCGAGCCCTGGAAACACCATATATTTT.

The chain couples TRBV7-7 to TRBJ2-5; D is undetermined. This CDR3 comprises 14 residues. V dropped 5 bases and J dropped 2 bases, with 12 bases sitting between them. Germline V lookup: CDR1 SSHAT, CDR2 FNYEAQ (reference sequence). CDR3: CASSRLSLQETQYF. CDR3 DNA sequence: TGTGCCAGCAGCCGTCTCAGTTTACAAGAGACCCAGTACTTC.

The CDR3 DNA is TGTGCCAGCAGTACCTCGGGGGAGATTTATGGCTACACCTTC. It encodes CASSTSGEIYGYTF. This chain uses TRBV7-2 with TRBJ1-2; possible D gene TRBD1, 5 bases. With 6 bases removed from V and 5 bases from J, the gap between germline ends came to 16 bases. The CDR3 runs 14 residues. The germline CDR1 and CDR2 sequences are SGHTA and FQGNSA.

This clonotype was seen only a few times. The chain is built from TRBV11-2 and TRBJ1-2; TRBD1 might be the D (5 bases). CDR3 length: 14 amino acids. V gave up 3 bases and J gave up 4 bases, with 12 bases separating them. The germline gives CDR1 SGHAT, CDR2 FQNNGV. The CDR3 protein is CASSLSEDIYGYTF. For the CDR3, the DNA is TGTGCCAGCAGCTTGTCCGAGGACATCTATGGCTACACCTTC.

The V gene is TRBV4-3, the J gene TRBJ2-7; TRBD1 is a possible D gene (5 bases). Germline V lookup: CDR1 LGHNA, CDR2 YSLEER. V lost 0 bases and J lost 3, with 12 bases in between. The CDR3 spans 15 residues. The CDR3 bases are TGCGCCAGCAGCCAAGACATTGCAGGGCGCTACGAGCAGTACTTC. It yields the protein CASSQDIAGRYEQYF.